These 24 T cell receptor beta chains share one sample of origin, sequenced in a study of blood T cell repertoires in COVID-19 (dated by TCRdb to 2018 to 2020). The library was produced with the immunoSEQ multiplex PCR assay. TCRdb provides this immuneACCESS table in a form limited to in-frame rearrangements. Some clones are lacking; in checked studies, under half of them reflect an unresolved V gene, and why the rest are absent is not known. In this sample the table shows about 38,000 clones, 74% of which occur a single time. The ten top clones hold about 10% of the sample. The sequencing input was peripheral blood. These receptors were collected from a man aged 65 to 85 with COVID-19, enrolled during active disease.

This chain joins TRBV19 and TRBJ1-1; D remains ambiguous. Germline-derived CDR1 and CDR2 are LNHDA and SQIVND (reference sequence). The CDR3 is made up of 12 amino acids. Trimming removed 4 bases from V and 10 bases from J, with 13 bases in between. CDR3 DNA: TGTGCCAGTAGTACGGGCCCGGCGGGAGCTTTCTTT. Translation: CASSTGPAGAFF.

This chain links TRBV29-1 with TRBJ1-2; TRBD1 matches at 9 bases. Germline CDR1 and CDR2: SQVTM and ANQGSEA. The trim removed 7 bases at V and 4 bases at J, leaving 13 bases unmatched. This CDR3 is built from 15 residues. CDR3 sequence (DNA): TGCAGCGGGTCCCTAAGGACAGGGGAAGGCTATGGCTACACCTTC. Translated, it gives CSGSLRTGEGYGYTF.

This clone was recorded only once. The chain carries TRBV6-1 and TRBJ1-2; TRBD1 might be the D (6 bases). Between the trimmed V and J ends, which lost 3 bases and 4 bases, there was a span of 9 bases. The germline gives CDR1 MNHNS, CDR2 SASEGT. CDR3 length: 13 residues. CDR3 DNA sequence: TGTGCCAGCAGTGAGGGACATAGCTATGGCTACACCTTC. The encoded protein is CASSEGHSYGYTF.

This chain connects TRBV6-5 to TRBJ1-3; 7 nucleotides match TRBD1. The CDR3 sequence is 16 residues long. In germline, CDR1 is MNHEY, CDR2 SVGAGI. V lost 4 bases to trimming and J lost 0 bases; unmatched junction nucleotides: 6. CDR3 coding DNA: TGTGCCAGCAGTTGGCGACAGGGAAGCTCTGGAAACACCATATATTTT. Translation: CASSWRQGSSGNTIYF.

The chain is built from TRBV11-1 and TRBJ2-5, with D possibly being TRBD2 (7 bases). V was trimmed by 6 bases and J by 1 base, leaving 12 bases between them. This CDR3 comprises 14 residues. Germline V lookup: CDR1 SGHAT, CDR2 FQDESV (reference sequence). Here the CDR3 reads CASRRGGVQETQYF. CDR3 in DNA: TGTGCCAGCAGACGAGGGGGGGTCCAAGAGACCCAGTACTTC.

This clone was counted between two and nine times. The V call is TRBV7-3, the J call TRBJ1-6; the D is unclear. The CDR3 sequence is 13 residues long. V lost 1 base, J lost 8 bases, and 6 bases lay in between. The germline gives CDR1 SGHTA, CDR2 FQGTGA. CDR3 sequence reads: CASSLMEHSPLHF. Written as DNA, the CDR3 is TGTGCCAGCAGCTTAATGGAGCATTCACCCCTCCACTTT. The full variable domain, completed using reference TRBV7-3 and TRBJ1-6, is GAGVSQTPSNKVTEKGKYVELRCDPISGHTALYWYRQSLGQGPEFLIYFQGTGAADDSGLPNDRFFAVRPEGSVSTLKIQRTERGDSAVYLCASSLMEHSPLHFGNGTRLTVT.

This chain joins TRBV2 and TRBJ1-1; weak D call: TRBD1 (6 bases). Per germline, CDR1 SNHLY and CDR2 FYNNEI. The CDR3 has 12 amino acids. The V end was cut by 11 bases, the J end by 5 bases, with 15 bases between. Here the CDR3 reads CAVYTGNTEAFF. The CDR3 nucleotides are TGTGCCGTATACACAGGGAATACTGAAGCTTTCTTT.

The chain carries TRBV4-2 and TRBJ2-5; the match to TRBD1 covers 10 bases. The CDR3 spans 15 residues. With 4 bases clipped from V and 4 bases from J, the junction kept 6 bases outside the gene matches. Germline values: CDR1 LGHNA, CDR2 YNFKEQ. This CDR3 reads CASSLFRDRGETQYF. CDR3 nucleotides: TGTGCCAGCAGCCTCTTCCGGGACAGGGGAGAGACCCAGTACTTC.

V gene TRBV18 combines with J gene TRBJ1-2; D may be TRBD1 (6 bases). The V end lost 0 bases, the J end lost 8 bases, and 13 bases lay between the germline ends. This CDR3 spans 14 amino acids. In germline, CDR1 is KGHSH, CDR2 LQKENI. CDR3 protein: CASSPPLDSRGYTF. The CDR3 region has the DNA TGTGCCAGCTCACCACCGCTGGACAGCAGGGGCTACACCTTC.

The chain combines TRBV2 with TRBJ2-5; TRBD2 aligns across 8 bases. The CDR3 sequence is 14 residues long. CDR1 and CDR2 (germline): SNHLY, FYNNEI. The ends lost 5 bases at V and 5 bases at J; junction bases unmatched: 7. The CDR3 DNA sequence: TGTGCCAGCAGTAAAGGGACTAGATGGGAGACCCAGTACTTC. Amino acids: CASSKGTRWETQYF. The complete variable domain, with remaining parts taken from reference TRBV2 and TRBJ2-5, reads EPEVTQTPSHQVTQMGQEVILRCVPISNHLYFYWYRQILGQKVEFLVSFYNNEISEKSEIFDDQFSVERPDGSNFTLKIRSTKLEDSAMYFCASSKGTRWETQYFGPGTRLLVL.

This clone was counted between two and nine times. The chain is built from TRBV9 and TRBJ1-5; D gene ambiguous. Germline V gene sequence: CDR1 SGDLS, CDR2 YYNGEE. This CDR3 has 14 amino acids. Trimming cost V 0 bases and J 2 bases, with 6 bases left between them. CDR3: CASSVGPGNQPQHF. The CDR3 DNA reads TGTGCCAGCAGCGTAGGGCCTGGCAATCAGCCCCAGCATTTT.

The chain is built from TRBV29-1 and TRBJ2-7; D might be TRBD1 (6 bases). The CDR3 totals 11 residues. The germline gives CDR1 SQVTM, CDR2 ANQGSEA. V lost 6 bases and J lost 3, with 9 bases in between. In DNA, the CDR3 is TGCAGCGTACGACAGGACTACGAGCAGTACTTC. Amino acid sequence: CSVRQDYEQYF.

J is TRBJ2-2 and V is TRBV9; 9 bases map to TRBD1. CDR1 SGDLS and CDR2 YYNGEE come from the germline V gene. V lost 0 bases to trimming and J lost 3 bases; unmatched junction nucleotides: 9. CDR3 length: 18 amino acids. CDR3 bases: TGTGCCAGCAGCGTAGACAGGGGGCGCAGGCTATACACCGGGGAGCTGTTTTTT. Translated: CASSVDRGRRLYTGELFF.

V gene TRBV3-1 (or the pseudogene TRBV3-2) combines with J gene TRBJ1-1; a possible D gene is TRBD1 (5 bases). The CDR3 is 15 residues long. The germline V gene encodes CDR1 LGHDT and CDR2 YNNKEL (reference sequence). V lost 1 base and J lost 2, with 11 bases in between. The chain's CDR3 is CASSQGGGINTEAFF. As DNA, the CDR3 is TGTGCCAGCAGCCAAGGGGGGGGGATAAACACTGAAGCTTTCTTT.

The rearrangement joins TRBV2 to TRBJ1-1, with a weak D call TRBD1 (6 bases). Germline V gene data show CDR1 as SNHLY and CDR2 as FYNNEI. With 5 bases removed from V and 4 bases from J, the gap between germline ends came to 14 bases. The CDR3 sequence is 14 residues long. The CDR3 DNA sequence: TGTGCCAGCAGTCAGCGACAGGAAATCACTGAAGCTTTCTTT. Its translation: CASSQRQEITEAFF.

This clone was seen a single time. This rearrangement joins TRBV6-1 to TRBJ1-4, with D unresolved. The V gene's germline CDR1 is MNHNS and CDR2 SASEGT. This CDR3 spans 14 amino acids. The V end lost 3 bases, the J end lost 0 bases, and 5 bases lay between the germline ends. The CDR3 DNA sequence: TGTGCCAGCAGTGACGGGTCAACTAATGAAAAACTGTTTTTT. Translated, it gives CASSDGSTNEKLFF.

J is TRBJ2-6 and V is TRBV5-1; TRBD1 is a possible D gene (6 bases). The CDR3 totals 16 residues. The germline CDR1 and CDR2 sequences are SGHRS and YFSETQ. The V end was cut by 3 bases, the J end by 2 bases, with 12 bases between. The CDR3 DNA is TGCGCCAGCAGCTCCGCCGGGACACCTGGGGCCAACGTCCTGACTTTC. Its translation: CASSSAGTPGANVLTF.

This chain joins TRBV5-1 and TRBJ2-7, with 7 bases aligning to TRBD1. J lost 2 bases, V lost 4 bases, and 6 bases had no gene match. The CDR3 is made up of 14 amino acids. Germline V CDR1 and CDR2: SGHRS, YFSETQ. CDR3 coding DNA: TGCGCCAGCAGCGCTGGGGACAGCGCCTACGAGCAGTACTTC. Protein: CASSAGDSAYEQYF.

This chain links TRBV30 with TRBJ1-1; no definite D call. CDR3 length: 12 amino acids. Trimming left V 5 bases short and J 6 bases short, with 13 bases between. Per germline, CDR1 GTSNPN and CDR2 SVGIG (reference sequence). CDR3 sequence (DNA): TGTGCCTGGGGTGAGCTCTTCGCTGAAGCTTTCTTT. Its translation is CAWGELFAEAFF.

The chain couples TRBV7-3 to TRBJ1-1, with D hard to call. The V end was cut by 5 bases, the J end by 1 base, with 8 bases between. CDR3 length: 13 amino acids. Germline V lookup: CDR1 SGHTA, CDR2 FQGTGA. In nucleotides, the CDR3 is TGTGCCAGCAGCCTAAGAGGGAACACTGAAGCTTTCTTT. It specifies CASSLRGNTEAFF. The full variable domain, rest sourced from reference TRBV7-3 and TRBJ1-1, is GAGVSQTPSNKVTEKGKYVELRCDPISGHTALYWYRQSLGQGPEFLIYFQGTGAADDSGLPNDRFFAVRPEGSVSTLKIQRTERGDSAVYLCASSLRGNTEAFFGQGTRLTVV.

V and J are TRBV6-6 and TRBJ2-7, with D tentatively TRBD2 (6 bases). CDR3 size: 16 residues. V was clipped by 5 bases and J by 2 bases, with 19 bases between them. In germline, CDR1 is MNHNY, CDR2 SVGAGI (reference sequence). The CDR3 sequence: CASSRAVWGGTYEQYF. The CDR3 DNA reads as TGTGCCAGCAGTCGAGCTGTCTGGGGAGGAACCTACGAGCAGTACTTC.

The chain combines TRBV6-6 with TRBJ2-7; D may be TRBD2 (5 bases). Germline values: CDR1 MNHNY, CDR2 SVGAGI (reference sequence). The CDR3 length is 13 residues. V was cut by 3 bases and J by 1 base, with 7 bases left in between. CDR3 protein: CASSYRDSYEQYF. The CDR3 DNA reads TGTGCCAGCAGTTATCGGGATTCCTACGAGCAGTACTTC.

The chain has TRBV7-9 and TRBJ1-5; D is ambiguous. With 4 bases removed from V and 9 bases from J, the gap between germline ends came to 13 bases. The CDR3 length is 13 residues. Germline V gene lookup returns CDR1 SEHNR and CDR2 FQNEAQ (reference sequence). CDR3 DNA sequence: TGTGCCAGCAGCTCCAGCGAATCTTGGCCCCAGCATTTT. Its translation is CASSSSESWPQHF.

This clone was seen more than once but under ten times. The V gene is TRBV19, the J gene TRBJ2-1; 7 positions agree with TRBD1. From germline, CDR1 is LNHDA and CDR2 SQIVND (reference sequence). J gave up 7 bases and V 11 bases, and 14 bases lay outside the gene matches. This CDR3 has 14 amino acids. The CDR3 is CAASPSGTENEQFF. In DNA, the CDR3 is TGTGCCGCCTCTCCATCCGGGACAGAGAATGAGCAGTTCTTC.